The next 23 T cell receptor beta chains were all read from a single sample in a study of CD8+CD57+ T cells in acquired aplastic anemia. According to the study, genomic DNA was the template for TCR beta VDJ and CDR3 profiling. TCRdb reprocessed the reads via MiXCR and lists one record per CDR3 protein. The table lists over 150,000 distinct CDR3 sequences, around 63% of them singletons. For sequencing, patients were chosen who had shown expansion of CD8+CD57+ cells by flow cytometry. The specimen was sorted CD4+, CD8+, or CD8+CD57+ T cells (not recorded which) from PBMCs. Every receptor here comes from a human donor with aplastic anemia.

This clonotype appeared once. The chain has TRBV2 and TRBJ1-1; TRBD1 might be the D (6 bases). The CDR3 is 14 amino acids. Germline values: CDR1 SNHLY, CDR2 FYNNEI. The V end lost 8 bases, the J end lost 1 base, and 14 bases lay between the germline ends. The CDR3 loop reads CASRTGQTNTEAFF. As DNA, the CDR3 is TGTGCCAGCCGGACCGGACAGACGAACACTGAAGCTTTCTTT. Together with reference TRBV2 and TRBJ1-1, the CDR3 gives the full variable domain: EPEVTQTPSHQVTQMGQEVILRCVPISNHLYFYWYRQILGQKVEFLVSFYNNEISEKSEIFDDQFSVERPDGSNFTLKIRSTKLEDSAMYFCASRTGQTNTEAFFGQGTRLTVV.

V and J are TRBV20-1 and TRBJ1-1; a possible D gene is TRBD1 (6 bases). The CDR3 consists of 13 residues. The ends were cut back, 3 bases at V and 1 base at J, with 9 bases in the middle. In germline, CDR1 is DFQATT, CDR2 SNEGSKA (reference sequence). The DNA of the CDR3 is TGCAGTGCTAGGGTGGGACAGAACACTGAAGCTTTCTTT. Its protein product is CSARVGQNTEAFF.

V usage is TRBV6-5 and J usage is TRBJ2-6; D is unclear. Trimming pared 6 bases from V and 4 bases from J, leaving 10 bases between. The CDR3 is 14 residues long. The germline gives CDR1 MNHEY, CDR2 SVGAGI. As DNA, the CDR3 is TGTGCCAGCAGCTTGGGTACAGGGGCCAACGTCCTGACTTTC. This translates into CASSLGTGANVLTF.

The chain employs TRBV24-1 and TRBJ2-2; 9 nucleotides agree with TRBD1. Trimming took 9 bases from V and 6 from J; bases not matched to a gene: 7. Germline assignment: CDR1 KGHDR and CDR2 SFDVKD. The CDR3 runs to 14 residues. Here the CDR3 DNA reads TGTGCCACCCGGGGACAGGGATCTTCCGGGGAGCTGTTTTTT. Amino acids: CATRGQGSSGELFF.

The V and J genes are TRBV7-3 and TRBJ2-3; TRBD2 matches 11 bases. Germline V gene sequence: CDR1 SGHTA, CDR2 FQGTGA. The CDR3 is 18 residues long. Losses at the gene ends were 5 bases for V and 1 base for J; bases not matched to a gene: 11. The CDR3 DNA reads TGTGCCAGCAGCCTTGCTAGCGGGGGGACTTACGGCACAGATACGCAGTATTTT. Translating gives CASSLASGGTYGTDTQYF.

This clonotype was counted many times. The J gene is TRBJ1-1, the V gene TRBV6-5, with 8 bases that match TRBD1. In germline, CDR1 is MNHEY, CDR2 SVGAGI. The CDR3 has 14 amino acids. The J segment lost 2 bases and the V segment lost 7 bases, leaving 6 bases of the junction unmatched. The CDR3 is CASIPGQGNTEAFF. CDR3 nucleotide sequence: TGTGCCAGCATTCCCGGACAGGGAAACACTGAAGCTTTCTTT.

The V gene is TRBV3-1, the J gene TRBJ1-1; 7 nucleotides line up with TRBD1. Germline values: CDR1 LGHDT, CDR2 YNNKEL (reference sequence). V gave up 1 base and J gave up 4 bases; unmatched junction bases: 3. This CDR3 has 14 amino acids. CDR3 sequence reads: CASSQGTGVTEAFF. The CDR3, as DNA: TGTGCCAGCAGCCAAGGCACAGGGGTCACTGAAGCTTTCTTT. The full variable domain, in which reference TRBV3-1 and TRBJ1-1 provide the parts outside the CDR3, is DTAVSQTPKYLVTQMGNDKSIKCEQNLGHDTMYWYKQDSKKFLKIMFSYNNKELIINETVPNRFSPKSPDKAHLNLHINSLELGDSAVYFCASSQGTGVTEAFFGQGTRLTVV.

The sample holds one count of this clonotype. Given a much more abundant clone one base away, this may be a read error. The V gene is TRBV12-3 or TRBV12-4, the J gene TRBJ2-4, with unresolved D. The ends were cut back, 6 bases at V and 9 bases at J, with 12 bases in the middle. There are 12 residues in the CDR3. The CDR3 protein is CASRLDGAIQYF. The CDR3 bases are TGTGCCAGCAGACTTGACGGTGCCATTCAGTACTTC.

The V gene is TRBV7-3, the J gene TRBJ2-3; D remains unclear. CDR1 is SGHTA and CDR2 is FQGTGA in the germline V gene. The length of the CDR3 is 14 residues. V lost 1 base to trimming and J lost 1 base, with 6 bases between them. In DNA form, the CDR3 reads TGTGCCAGCAGCTTAAACGCGGGCACAGATACGCAGTATTTT. Translated, it gives CASSLNAGTDTQYF.

The chain has TRBV20-1 and TRBJ2-1; 10 nucleotides line up with TRBD2. The germline gives CDR1 DFQATT, CDR2 SNEGSKA (reference sequence). This CDR3 is 16 amino acids long. V shed 4 bases and J 2 bases; nucleotides not matched to a gene: 8. The CDR3 here is CSAKSLAGETYNEQFF. CDR3 DNA sequence: TGCAGTGCTAAGAGCCTAGCGGGAGAAACCTACAATGAGCAGTTCTTC.

The chain uses TRBV19 and TRBJ1-6; D unresolved. V was pared by 4 bases and J by 6 bases, with 10 bases between. The CDR3 runs to 14 residues. Germline-derived CDR1 and CDR2 are LNHDA and SQIVND (reference sequence). CDR3 in DNA: TGTGCCAGTAGTAGCCAGGTTTTTAATTCACCCCTCCACTTT. It is translated as CASSSQVFNSPLHF.

The rearrangement links TRBV10-3 to TRBJ1-1; 7 positions match TRBD1. This CDR3 is built from 13 residues. V dropped 5 bases and J dropped 8; count of bases not matched to a gene: 8. The germline CDR1 and CDR2 sequences are ENHRY and SYGVKD. The CDR3 here is CAISQSQGGEAFF. The CDR3 DNA reads as TGTGCCATCAGTCAAAGTCAGGGGGGCGAAGCTTTCTTT.

J is TRBJ1-6 and V is TRBV20-1, with 8 bases lining up with TRBD1. Germline trimming cut 6 bases from V and 9 bases from J; bases unmatched to any gene: 10. Germline V gene data show CDR1 as DFQATT and CDR2 as SNEGSKA (reference sequence). This CDR3 is built from 14 residues. CDR3 in amino acids: CSASGQGNSSPLHF. The CDR3 bases are TGCAGTGCGTCCGGACAGGGTAACAGTTCACCCCTCCACTTT.

This chain links TRBV12-3 or TRBV12-4 with TRBJ2-1, with D possibly being TRBD1 or TRBD2 (6 bases each). With 4 bases removed from V and 6 bases from J, the gap between germline ends came to 16 bases. The CDR3 consists of 15 residues. The CDR3 sequence: CASSSDRRRVNEQFF. The DNA for the CDR3 is TGTGCCAGCAGTTCCGACAGGCGGAGGGTCAATGAGCAGTTCTTC.

The chain links TRBV19 to TRBJ2-7; D not certain. CDR1 LNHDA and CDR2 SQIVND come from the germline V gene (reference sequence). V lost 6 bases and J lost 4, with 13 bases in between. The CDR3 runs to 13 residues. The CDR3 is CASSTGLNYEQYF. The CDR3 region has the DNA TGTGCCAGTAGCACCGGCCTCAATTACGAGCAGTACTTC.

This rearrangement joins TRBV7-3 to TRBJ1-1; D not certain. This CDR3 spans 13 amino acids. Germline V gene sequence: CDR1 SGHTA, CDR2 FQGTGA. V gave up 5 bases and J gave up 2 bases, with 9 bases separating them. The CDR3 spells CASSLNANTEAFF. The CDR3 bases are TGTGCCAGCAGCCTAAACGCAAACACTGAAGCTTTCTTT.

Comments on this clonotype: Mismatch with germline at one junction end may stem from a read error. The rearrangement uses TRBV15 and TRBJ2-1, with D uncertain. The CDR3 runs 15 residues. Per the germline V gene, CDR1 is LNHNV and CDR2 is YYDKDF (reference sequence). The CDR3 sequence: CPTSKAGPIYNEQFF. The CDR3 region has the DNA TGTCCCACCAGCAAGGCAGGACCCATTTACAATGAGCAGTTTTTC.

This clonotype was seen at least ten times. The chain recombines TRBV5-1 with TRBJ1-1; D ambiguous. Deletions cut 3 bases from V and 1 base from J, with 13 bases between. The germline V gene encodes CDR1 SGHRS and CDR2 YFSETQ. CDR3 length: 15 amino acids. The CDR3 protein is CASSWMAEGNTEAFF. In DNA, the CDR3 is TGCGCCAGCAGCTGGATGGCGGAGGGGAACACTGAAGCTTTCTTT.

The rearrangement uses TRBV9 and TRBJ2-7; 7 positions agree with TRBD1. V was clipped by 0 bases and J by 2 bases; unmatched bases: 2. The germline V gene encodes CDR1 SGDLS and CDR2 YYNGEE. The length of the CDR3 is 14 residues. CDR3 region: CASSVAGGPYEQYF. The CDR3 DNA follows: TGTGCCAGCAGCGTAGCAGGGGGACCCTACGAGCAGTACTTC.

The chain uses TRBV7-2 and TRBJ2-7, with a possible D match to TRBD1 (6 bases). V lost 1 base, J lost 5 bases, and 18 bases lay in between. Germline V CDR1 and CDR2: SGHTA, FQGNSA. The CDR3 loop spans 16 amino acids. The CDR3 reads CASSLVRSGTPHEQYF. Written as DNA, the CDR3 is TGTGCCAGCAGCTTAGTGCGCTCCGGGACACCTCACGAGCAGTACTTC.

The chain combines TRBV5-8 with TRBJ1-5, with 9 bases identical to TRBD1. The V gene end was trimmed by 2 bases and the J gene end by 4 bases; junction bases not matched to a gene: 4. Germline V gene data show CDR1 as SGHTS and CDR2 as YDEGEE. The CDR3 length is 15 residues. The CDR3 nucleotides are TGTGCCAGCAGCTTTGGGACAGGGAAGAATCAGCCCCAGCATTTT. Translation: CASSFGTGKNQPQHF. Looking up the rest from reference TRBV5-8 and TRBJ1-5 gives the full variable domain: EAGVTQSPTHLIKTRGQQATLRCSPISGHTSVYWYQQALGLGLQFLLWYDEGEERNRGNFPPRFSGRQFPNYSSELNVNALELEDSALYLCASSFGTGKNQPQHFGDGTRLSIL.

V gene TRBV27 combines with J gene TRBJ2-3; TRBD1 matches 8 bases. The CDR3 runs 14 residues. V was clipped by 6 bases and J by 3 bases; unmatched bases: 5. Per germline, CDR1 MNHEY and CDR2 SMNVEV (reference sequence). Here the CDR3 reads CASSTGGETDTQYF. CDR3 nucleotides: TGTGCCAGCAGCACAGGGGGTGAAACAGATACGCAGTATTTT.

Worth noting for this clonotype: An end of the junction does not agree with germline; a read error may underlie this. The chain is built from TRBV20-1 and TRBJ2-1; 7 positions match TRBD1. Germline V gene sequence: CDR1 DFQATT, CDR2 SNEGSKA (reference sequence). This CDR3 contains 13 residues. CDR3 sequence reads: CSARRQGDKEQFF. Written as DNA, the CDR3 is TGCAGTGCTCGCAGACAGGGTGACAAAGAGCAGTTCTTC.